Reported below is one T cell receptor (beta chain). The ends were cut back, 4 bases at V and 3 bases at J, with 18 bases in the middle. CDR1 and CDR2 (germline): SGHDN, FVKESK. This CDR3 contains 16 residues. The data were taken from a study of T cell changes during pregnancy in multiple sclerosis. TCRdb's table, derived via immunoSEQ multiplex PCR, lists solely in-frame clones and lacks some. The repertoire consists of tens of thousands of clones, with more than 75% occurring once and the leading ten covering 0.5% to 0.85%. The clonotype was recovered from a female donor in good health, enrolled as a control in a pregnancy study. This chain connects TRBV14 to TRBJ1-2; maybe TRBD1 (5 bases). The sequencing used CD4+ T cells from peripheral blood mononuclear cells, collected in the second trimester of pregnancy. DNA for the CDR3: TGTGCCAGCAGCCTACGACCTTATGGGGGGGACTATGGCTACACCTTC. Translated: CASSLRPYGGDYGYTF.